This T cell receptor beta chain derives from a study of blood T cells in healthy people across ages. Study-wide results and limits: Underestimates were what the diversity estimates from one million T cells were considered to be.

Trimming removed 6 bases from V and 4 bases from J, with 19 bases in between. The germline CDR1 and CDR2 sequences are DFQATT and SNEGSKA (reference sequence). This CDR3 region has 15 residues. With a J-beta primer mix and a sample-barcoded 5' primer, a second PCR ran roughly 6 to 11 cycles. TCRdb reprocessed the 5' RACE reads with MiXCR, giving one entry per CDR3 protein. Of hundreds of thousands of distinct CDR3 sequences in the sample, about 45% were seen once. As regards this clonotype: Its target is not known.

The receptor's source is a man older than 75 in good health. This chain joins TRBV20-1 and TRBJ2-1, with D perhaps matching TRBD2 (6 bases). Material for sequencing was blood. CDR3 sequence (DNA): TGCAGTGCCACACCATTACGGACTATTTACAATGAGCAGTTCTTC. Its translation is CSATPLRTIYNEQFF.